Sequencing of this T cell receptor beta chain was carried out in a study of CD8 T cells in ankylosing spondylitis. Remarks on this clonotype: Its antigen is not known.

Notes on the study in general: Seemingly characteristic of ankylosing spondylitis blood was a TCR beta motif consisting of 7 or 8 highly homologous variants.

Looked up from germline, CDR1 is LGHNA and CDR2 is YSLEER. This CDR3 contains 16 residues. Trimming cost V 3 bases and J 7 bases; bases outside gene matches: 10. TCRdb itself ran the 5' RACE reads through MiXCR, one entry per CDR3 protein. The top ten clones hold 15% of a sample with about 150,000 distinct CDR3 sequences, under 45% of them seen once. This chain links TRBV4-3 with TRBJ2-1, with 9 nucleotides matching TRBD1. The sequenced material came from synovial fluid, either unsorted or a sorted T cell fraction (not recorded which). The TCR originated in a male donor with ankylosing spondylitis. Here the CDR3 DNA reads TGCGCCAGCAGCCATGAGACAGGGGGAGGCATAAATGAGCAGTTCTTC. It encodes CASSHETGGGINEQFF.